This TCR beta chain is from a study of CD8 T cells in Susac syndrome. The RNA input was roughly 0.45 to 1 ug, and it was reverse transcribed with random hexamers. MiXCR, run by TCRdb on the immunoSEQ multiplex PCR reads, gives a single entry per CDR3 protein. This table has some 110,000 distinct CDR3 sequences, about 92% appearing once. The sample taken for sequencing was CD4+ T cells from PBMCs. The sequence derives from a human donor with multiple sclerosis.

The CDR3 protein is CASTHKDLSYEQYF. CDR3 DNA sequence: TGTGCCAGCACTCATAAGGACCTATCCTACGAGCAGTACTTC. The rearrangement uses TRBV6-2 or TRBV6-3 and TRBJ2-7, with D hard to call. Trimming left V 7 bases short and J 1 base short, with 14 bases between. The CDR3 loop spans 14 amino acids. Germline loops: CDR1 MNHEY, CDR2 SVGEGT.